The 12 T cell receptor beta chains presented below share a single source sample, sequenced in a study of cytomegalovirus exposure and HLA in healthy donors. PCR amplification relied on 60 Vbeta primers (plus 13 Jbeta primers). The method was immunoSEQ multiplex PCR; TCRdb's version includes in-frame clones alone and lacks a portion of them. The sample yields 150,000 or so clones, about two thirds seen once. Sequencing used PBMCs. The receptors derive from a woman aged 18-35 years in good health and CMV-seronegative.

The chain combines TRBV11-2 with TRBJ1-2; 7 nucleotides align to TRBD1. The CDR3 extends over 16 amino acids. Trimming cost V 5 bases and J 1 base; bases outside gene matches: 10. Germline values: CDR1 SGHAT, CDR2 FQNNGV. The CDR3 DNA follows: TGTGCCAGCAGCCAAGACAGGGATCCTGTTAACTATGGCTACACCTTC. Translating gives CASSQDRDPVNYGYTF.

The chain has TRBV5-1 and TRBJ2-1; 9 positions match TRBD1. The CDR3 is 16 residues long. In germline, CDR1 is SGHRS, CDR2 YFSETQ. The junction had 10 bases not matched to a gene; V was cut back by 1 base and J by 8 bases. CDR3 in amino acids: CASSLWGGQGVHEQFF. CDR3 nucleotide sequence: TGCGCCAGCAGCTTGTGGGGGGGACAGGGAGTCCATGAGCAGTTCTTC.

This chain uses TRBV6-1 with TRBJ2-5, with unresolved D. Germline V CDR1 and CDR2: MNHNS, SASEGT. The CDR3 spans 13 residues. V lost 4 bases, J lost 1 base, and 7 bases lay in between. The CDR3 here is CASSGGIQETQYF. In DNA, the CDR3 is TGTGCCAGCAGTGGTGGCATCCAAGAGACCCAGTACTTC.

The CDR3 DNA reads as TGCGCCAGCAGCCTGGGATTGGACAGTGCAGAGACCCAGTACTTC. Translation gives CASSLGLDSAETQYF. V and J are TRBV5-1 and TRBJ2-5; TRBD1 might be the D (6 bases). This CDR3 spans 15 amino acids. Trimming cost V 4 bases and J 4 bases, with 17 bases left between them. CDR1 SGHRS and CDR2 YFSETQ come from the germline V gene.

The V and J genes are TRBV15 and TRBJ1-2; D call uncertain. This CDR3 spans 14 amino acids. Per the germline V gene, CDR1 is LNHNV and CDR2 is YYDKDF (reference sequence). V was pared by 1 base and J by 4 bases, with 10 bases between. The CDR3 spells CATSRVADTYGYTF. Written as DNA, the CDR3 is TGTGCCACCAGCAGAGTCGCAGATACCTATGGCTACACCTTC.

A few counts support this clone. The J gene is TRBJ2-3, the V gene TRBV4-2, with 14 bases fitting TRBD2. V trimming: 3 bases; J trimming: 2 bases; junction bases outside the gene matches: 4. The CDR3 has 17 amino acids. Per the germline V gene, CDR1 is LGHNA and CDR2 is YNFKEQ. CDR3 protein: CASSHKGLAGDTDTQYF. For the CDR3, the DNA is TGTGCCAGCAGCCACAAGGGACTAGCGGGGGACACAGATACGCAGTATTTT.

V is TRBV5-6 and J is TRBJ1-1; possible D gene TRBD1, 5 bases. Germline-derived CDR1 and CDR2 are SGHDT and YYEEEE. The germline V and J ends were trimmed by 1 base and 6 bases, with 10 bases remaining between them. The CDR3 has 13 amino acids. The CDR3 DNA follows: TGTGCCAGCAGCTTGTGGTACAGGTCTGAAGCTTTCTTT. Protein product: CASSLWYRSEAFF.

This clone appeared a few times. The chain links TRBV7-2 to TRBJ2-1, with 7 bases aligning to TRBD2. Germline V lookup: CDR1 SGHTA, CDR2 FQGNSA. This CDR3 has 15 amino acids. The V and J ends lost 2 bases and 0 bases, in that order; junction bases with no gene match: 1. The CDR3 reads CASSLPGGSYNEQFF. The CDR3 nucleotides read TGTGCCAGCAGCTTACCGGGAGGCTCCTACAATGAGCAGTTCTTC.

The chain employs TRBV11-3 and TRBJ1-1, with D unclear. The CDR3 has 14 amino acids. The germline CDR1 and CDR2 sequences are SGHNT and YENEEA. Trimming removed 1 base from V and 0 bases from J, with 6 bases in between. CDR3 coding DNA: TGTGCCAGCAGCTTAGGAGGGTTGAACACTGAAGCTTTCTTT. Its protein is CASSLGGLNTEAFF. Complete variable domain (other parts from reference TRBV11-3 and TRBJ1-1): EAGVVQSPRYKIIEKKQPVAFWCNPISGHNTLYWYLQNLGQGPELLIRYENEEAVDDSQLPKDRFSAERLKGVDSTLKIQPAELGDSAVYLCASSLGGLNTEAFFGQGTRLTVV.

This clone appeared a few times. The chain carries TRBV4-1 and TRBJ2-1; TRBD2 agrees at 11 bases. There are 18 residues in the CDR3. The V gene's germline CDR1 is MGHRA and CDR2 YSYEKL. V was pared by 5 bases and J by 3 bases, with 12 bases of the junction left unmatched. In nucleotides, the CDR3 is TGCGCCAGCAGCTACAGGGCCCGGCTAGCGGGAGGCTACAATGAGCAGTTCTTC. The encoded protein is CASSYRARLAGGYNEQFF.

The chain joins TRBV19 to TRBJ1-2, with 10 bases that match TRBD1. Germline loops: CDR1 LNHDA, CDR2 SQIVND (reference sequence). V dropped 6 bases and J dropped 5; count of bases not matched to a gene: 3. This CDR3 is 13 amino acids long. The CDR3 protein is CASRTGQGYGYTF. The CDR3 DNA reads TGTGCCAGTAGAACGGGACAGGGGTATGGCTACACCTTC.

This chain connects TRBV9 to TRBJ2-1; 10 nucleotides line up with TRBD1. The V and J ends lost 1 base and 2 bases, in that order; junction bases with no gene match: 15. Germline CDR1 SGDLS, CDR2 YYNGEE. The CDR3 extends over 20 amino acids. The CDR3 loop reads CASSVTPRDRGLTAYNEQFF. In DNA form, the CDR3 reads TGTGCCAGCAGCGTAACTCCCCGGGACAGGGGACTAACGGCCTACAATGAGCAGTTCTTC.